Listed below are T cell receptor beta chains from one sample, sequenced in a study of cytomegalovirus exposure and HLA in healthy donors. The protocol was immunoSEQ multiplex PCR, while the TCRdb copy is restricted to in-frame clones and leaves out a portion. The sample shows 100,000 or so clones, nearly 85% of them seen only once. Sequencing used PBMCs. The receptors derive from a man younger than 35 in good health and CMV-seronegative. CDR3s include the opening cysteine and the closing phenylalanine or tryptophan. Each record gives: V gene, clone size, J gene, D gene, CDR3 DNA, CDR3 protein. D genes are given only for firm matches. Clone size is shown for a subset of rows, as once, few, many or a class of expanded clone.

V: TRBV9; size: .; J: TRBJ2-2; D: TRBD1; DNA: TGTGCCAGCAGCGTATTGCGGACAGGGGTGACCGGGGAGCTGTTTTTT; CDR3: CASSVLRTGVTGELFF
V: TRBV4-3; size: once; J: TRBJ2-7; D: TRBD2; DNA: TGCGCCAGCAGCCAGGGAACCGGGACTACAGCCTACGAGCAGTACTTC; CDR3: CASSQGTGTTAYEQYF
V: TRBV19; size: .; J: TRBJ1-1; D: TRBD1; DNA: TGTGCCAGCCACTCCCCGGGACAGGGAACGAGAAGAGCTTTCTTT; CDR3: CASHSPGQGTRRAFF
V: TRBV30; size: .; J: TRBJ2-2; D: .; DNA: TGTGCCTGGACCCCCGGGTACACCGGGGAGCTGTTTTTT; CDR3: CAWTPGYTGELFF
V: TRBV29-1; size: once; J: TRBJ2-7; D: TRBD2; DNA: TGCAGCGTTGGAGCCGGACTAGCGGGAGTGGAGCAGTACTTC; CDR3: CSVGAGLAGVEQYF
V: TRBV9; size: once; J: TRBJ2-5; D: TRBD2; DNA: TGTGCCAGCAGCTCCCAGGGTAGCGGGAAAGAGACCCAGTACTTC; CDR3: CASSSQGSGKETQYF
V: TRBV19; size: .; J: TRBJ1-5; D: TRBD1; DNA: TGTGCCAGTAGTCTCGGACAGGGGGCTTATCAGCCCCAGCATTTT; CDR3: CASSLGQGAYQPQHF
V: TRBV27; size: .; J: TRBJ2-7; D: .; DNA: TGTGCCAGCAGTTTCGGGCAAGCGGGCTACGAGCAGTACTTC; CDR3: CASSFGQAGYEQYF
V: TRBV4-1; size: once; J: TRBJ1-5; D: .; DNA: TGCGCCAGCAGCCAAGAGGGCCAGGGTATTCAGCCCCAGCATTTT; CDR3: CASSQEGQGIQPQHF
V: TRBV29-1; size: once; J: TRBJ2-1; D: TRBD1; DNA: TGCAGCGCCCTGAAGGGTTCAGTCAGGGGGTCAAGGCGGAGTAATGAGCAGTTCTTC; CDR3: CSALKGSVRGSRRSNEQFF
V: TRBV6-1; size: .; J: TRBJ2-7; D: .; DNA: TGTTTTTGCAAGGAGAAGGCGGCATACGAGCAGTACTTC; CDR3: CFCKEKAAYEQYF
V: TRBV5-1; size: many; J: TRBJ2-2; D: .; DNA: TGCGCCAGCAGCTTAACGACTGGTAACACCGGGGAGCTGTTTTTT; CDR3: CASSLTTGNTGELFF
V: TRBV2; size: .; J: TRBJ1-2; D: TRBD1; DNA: TGTGCCAGCAGGGTGGACAGGATGTATGGCTACACCTTC; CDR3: CASRVDRMYGYTF
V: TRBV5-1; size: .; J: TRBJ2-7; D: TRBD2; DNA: TGCGCCAGCAGCTTAACCCTCGCGGGACGTTCGGGACTAAGGAGCTCCTACGAGCAGTACTTC; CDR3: CASSLTLAGRSGLRSSYEQYF
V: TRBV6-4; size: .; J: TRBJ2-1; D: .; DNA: TGTGCCAGCAGTGACGGGTCTGGAGGGGGCTTGGATGAGCAGTTCTTC; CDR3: CASSDGSGGGLDEQFF
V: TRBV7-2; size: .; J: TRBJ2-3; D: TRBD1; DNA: TGTGCCAGCAGGCAGACAGGGACGACAGATACGCAGTATTTT; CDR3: CASRQTGTTDTQYF
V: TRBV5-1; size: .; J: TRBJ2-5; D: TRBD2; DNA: TGCGCCAGCAGCTTGGTGTCTAGCGGGGGACAAGAGACCCAGTACTTC; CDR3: CASSLVSSGGQETQYF
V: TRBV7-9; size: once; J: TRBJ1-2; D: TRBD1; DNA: TGTGCCAGCAGCTTATACAGGGGGTCGGATGGCTACACCTTC; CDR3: CASSLYRGSDGYTF
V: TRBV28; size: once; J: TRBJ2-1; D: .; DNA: TGTGCCAGCAGTTCACCGGGACAACCGAGGGGCAATGAGCAGTTCTTC; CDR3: CASSSPGQPRGNEQFF
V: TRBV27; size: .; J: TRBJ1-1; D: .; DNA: TGTGCCAGCAGTTCCCCCGGCGGTGTCAACACTGAAGCTTTCTTT; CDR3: CASSSPGGVNTEAFF
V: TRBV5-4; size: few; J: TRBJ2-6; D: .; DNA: TGTGCCAGCAGCCCGCGTTCGATCTCTGGGGCCAACGTCCTGACTTTC; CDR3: CASSPRSISGANVLTF
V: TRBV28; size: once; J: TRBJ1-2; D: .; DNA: TGTGCCAGCGCGGCCGGGGGGATGGGACGAGAAAAGGGCTACACCTTC; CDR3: CASAAGGMGREKGYTF
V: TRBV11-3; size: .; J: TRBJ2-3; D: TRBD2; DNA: TGTGCCAGCAGCTTAGATTGGGGCCTAGCGGGAGGTTCGGATACGCAGTATTTT; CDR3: CASSLDWGLAGGSDTQYF
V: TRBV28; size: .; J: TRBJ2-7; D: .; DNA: TGTGCCAGCAGTTTAAAAGCCCCCTCCTACGAGCAGTACTTC; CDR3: CASSLKAPSYEQYF
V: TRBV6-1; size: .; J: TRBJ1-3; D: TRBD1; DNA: TGTGCCAGCAGTTCCGGGACAGGGTCTGGAAACACCATATATTTT; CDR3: CASSSGTGSGNTIYF
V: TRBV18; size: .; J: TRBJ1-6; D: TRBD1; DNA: TGTGCCAGCTCGCCGGGACAGGGAGATAATTCACCCCTCCACTTT; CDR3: CASSPGQGDNSPLHF
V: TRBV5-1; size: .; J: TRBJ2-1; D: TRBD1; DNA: TGCGCCAGCAGCCATCCTCGGGGACAGGGGGCGTACAATGAGCAGTTCTTC; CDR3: CASSHPRGQGAYNEQFF
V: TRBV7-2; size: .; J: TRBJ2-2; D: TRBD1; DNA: TGTGCCAGCAGCTTAGCAGGGGGCGTCACCGGGGAGCTGTTTTTT; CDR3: CASSLAGGVTGELFF
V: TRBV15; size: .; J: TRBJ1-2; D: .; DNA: TGTGCCACCAGCAGAGATCCGGTCGGAGGTGGAAGCTACACCTTC; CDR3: CATSRDPVGGGSYTF
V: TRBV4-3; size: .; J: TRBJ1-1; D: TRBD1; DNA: TGCGCCAGCAGCCAAGATGGACAGGGGAACACTGAAGCTTTCTTT; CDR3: CASSQDGQGNTEAFF
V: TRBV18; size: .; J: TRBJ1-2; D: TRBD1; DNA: TGTGCCAGCTCATTACAGGGGGCTGGTGGCTACACCTTC; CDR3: CASSLQGAGGYTF
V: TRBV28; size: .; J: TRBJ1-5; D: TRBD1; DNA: TGTGCCAGCAGTCCCGGACAGGGGTCTAGGAGCAATCAGCCCCAGCATTTT; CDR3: CASSPGQGSRSNQPQHF
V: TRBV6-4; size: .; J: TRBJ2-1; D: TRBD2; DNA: TGTGCCAGCAGTGACTCGGCGGGAGGTGGTGATGAGCAGTTCTTC; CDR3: CASSDSAGGGDEQFF
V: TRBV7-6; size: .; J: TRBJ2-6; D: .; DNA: TGTGCCAGCAGCTCAGGAGGCGGGGCCAACGTCCTGACTTTC; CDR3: CASSSGGGANVLTF
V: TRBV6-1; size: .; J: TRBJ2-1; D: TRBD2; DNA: TGTGCCAGCAACGTACTAGCGGGAGACGACAATGAGCAGTTCTTC; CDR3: CASNVLAGDDNEQFF
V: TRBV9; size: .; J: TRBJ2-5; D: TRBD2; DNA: TGTGCCAGCAGCGTAGGGGTAGCGGGACAAGAGACCCAGTACTTC; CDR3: CASSVGVAGQETQYF
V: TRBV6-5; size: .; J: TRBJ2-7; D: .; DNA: TGTGCCAGCACAATGGCGGGAACCCTCTACGAGCAGTACTTC; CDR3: CASTMAGTLYEQYF
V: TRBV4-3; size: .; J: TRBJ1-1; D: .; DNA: TGCGCCAGCAGCCAAATAGGGGAAATGTTGTCCACTGAAGCTTTCTTT; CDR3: CASSQIGEMLSTEAFF
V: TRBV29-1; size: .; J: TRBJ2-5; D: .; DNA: TGCAGCGCCGCCGGGACTTTTGAGACCCAGTACTTC; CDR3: CSAAGTFETQYF
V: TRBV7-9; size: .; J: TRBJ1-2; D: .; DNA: TGTGCCAGCAGCTACGGGACGGGAGATGGCTACACCTTC; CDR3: CASSYGTGDGYTF
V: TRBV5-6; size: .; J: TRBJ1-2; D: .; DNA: TGTGCCAGCAGCTTGGCCGCGGGGGCTGGCTATGGCTACACCTTC; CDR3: CASSLAAGAGYGYTF
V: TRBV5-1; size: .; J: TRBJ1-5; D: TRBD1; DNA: TGCGCCAGGGGGGACAGCCCCAATCAGCCCCAGCATTTT; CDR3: CARGDSPNQPQHF
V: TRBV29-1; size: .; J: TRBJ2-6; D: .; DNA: TGCAGCGTTGAAGACAGGGAAGAGCTCTCTGGGGCCAACGTCCTGACTTTC; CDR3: CSVEDREELSGANVLTF
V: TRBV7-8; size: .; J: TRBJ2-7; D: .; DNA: TGTGCCAGCAGCTTAAGCGGAGGGATCCCCTACGAGCAGTACTTC; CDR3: CASSLSGGIPYEQYF
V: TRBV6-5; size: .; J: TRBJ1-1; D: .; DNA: TGTGCCAGCAGTCTGGGACATCGGAACACTGAAGCTTTCTTT; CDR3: CASSLGHRNTEAFF
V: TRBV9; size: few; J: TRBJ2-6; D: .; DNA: TGTGCCAGCAGCCAGGGGGGCTCTGGGGCCAACGTCCTGACTTTC; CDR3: CASSQGGSGANVLTF
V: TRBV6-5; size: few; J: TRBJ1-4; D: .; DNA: TGTGCCAGCAGTGAAGAGGACAGCTATGAAAAACTGTTTTTT; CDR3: CASSEEDSYEKLFF
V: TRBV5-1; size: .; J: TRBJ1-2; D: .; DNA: TGCGCCAGCAGCCCGGGGATCTTAGGGTATGGCTACACCTTC; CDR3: CASSPGILGYGYTF
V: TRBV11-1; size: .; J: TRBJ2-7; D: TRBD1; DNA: TGTGCCAGCAGCGCCGCGGACAGGACCTACGAGCAGTACTTC; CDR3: CASSAADRTYEQYF
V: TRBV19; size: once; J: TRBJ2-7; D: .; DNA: TGTGCCAGTAGTATAGCTAATACAGGGCAAGAGCAGTACTTC; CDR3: CASSIANTGQEQYF
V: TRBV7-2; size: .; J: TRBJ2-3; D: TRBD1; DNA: TGTGCCAGCAGCTCATGGGACAGGGAGGGGGATACGCAGTATTTT; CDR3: CASSSWDREGDTQYF
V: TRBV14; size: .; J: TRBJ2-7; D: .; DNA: TGTGCCAGCAGCCAATGGACTACCTACGAGCAGTACTTC; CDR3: CASSQWTTYEQYF
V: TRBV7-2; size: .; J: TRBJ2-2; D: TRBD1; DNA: TGTGCCAGCAGCCCCGGGACAGGTCTTCTGGACACCGGGGAGCTGTTTTTT; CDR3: CASSPGTGLLDTGELFF
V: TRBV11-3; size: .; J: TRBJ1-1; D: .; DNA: TGTGCCAGCAGCAATGCGGAGATGAACACTGAAGCTTTCTTT; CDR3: CASSNAEMNTEAFF
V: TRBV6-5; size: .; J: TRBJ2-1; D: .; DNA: TGTGCCAGCAGCCCCCAGCGGAACTCCTACAATGAGCAGTTCTTC; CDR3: CASSPQRNSYNEQFF
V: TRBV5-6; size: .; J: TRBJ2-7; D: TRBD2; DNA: TGTGCCAGCAGCGCTTGGGGACTAGCGGGACCCAGGGAGCAGTACTTC; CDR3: CASSAWGLAGPREQYF
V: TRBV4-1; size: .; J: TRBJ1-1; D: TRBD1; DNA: TGCGCCAGCAGCCAAGGACAGGGATTTTTGACTGAAGCTTTCTTT; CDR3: CASSQGQGFLTEAFF